The 31 T cell receptor beta chains presented below share a single source sample, sequenced in a study of cytomegalovirus exposure and HLA in healthy donors. In the PCR, 60 Vbeta and 13 Jbeta primers were used. Generated by immunoSEQ multiplex PCR, the TCRdb table keeps only in-frame clones and is missing some. This sample has about 120,000 clones, with 81% found just once. The sample taken for sequencing was PBMCs. The receptors originated from a woman aged 40 to 50 in good health and CMV-seronegative.

This clone is a singleton in its sample. CDR3 DNA sequence: TGTGCCAGCAGCTTGGGATCCAGGGGGAACTATGGCTACACCTTC. Translating gives CASSLGSRGNYGYTF. This chain connects TRBV5-6 to TRBJ1-2; 7 bases line up with TRBD1. This CDR3 spans 15 amino acids. In germline, CDR1 is SGHDT, CDR2 YYEEEE. V was pared by 0 bases and J by 2 bases, with 4 bases of the junction left unmatched. The variable domain in full, with the rest retrieved from reference TRBV5-6 and TRBJ1-2, is DAGVTQSPTHLIKTRGQQVTLRCSPKSGHDTVSWYQQALGQGPQFIFQYYEEEERQRGNFPDRFSGHQFPNYSSELNVNALLLGDSALYLCASSLGSRGNYGYTFGSGTRLTVV.

V and J are TRBV5-1 and TRBJ1-1, with D perhaps TRBD1 (6 bases). CDR3 size: 15 residues. The V gene lost 4 bases and the J gene lost 3 bases, with 16 bases spanning the gap. Germline loops: CDR1 SGHRS, CDR2 YFSETQ. CDR3 loop: CASSAGDGLYTEAFF. The CDR3 DNA reads TGCGCCAGCAGCGCAGGGGACGGACTGTACACTGAAGCTTTCTTT.

The chain uses TRBV11-3 and TRBJ2-5; 7 bases match TRBD2. This CDR3 is 16 amino acids long. Looked up from germline, CDR1 is SGHNT and CDR2 is YENEEA. V lost 0 bases and J lost 4; bases outside the gene matches: 8. The CDR3 DNA reads TGTGCCAGCAGCTTAGATTTGGCGGGAGTGTCAGAGACCCAGTACTTC. It codes for CASSLDLAGVSETQYF.

This rearrangement joins TRBV6-1 to TRBJ2-6; D not certain. Trimming cost V 10 bases and J 0 bases, with 13 bases left between them. Germline CDR1 MNHNS, CDR2 SASEGT. The length of the CDR3 is 15 residues. In DNA form, the CDR3 reads TGTGCCACCCGGTATAAGTTCTCTGGGGCCAACGTCCTGACTTTC. This codes for CATRYKFSGANVLTF.

The chain uses TRBV6-5 and TRBJ2-3, with D possibly TRBD2 on 6 matching bases. Trimming removed 2 bases at V and 8 bases at J, with 14 bases between. The CDR3 length is 14 residues. Germline loops: CDR1 MNHEY, CDR2 SVGAGI. The CDR3 bases are TGTGCCAGCAGTTACGCCCCGACTAGAGTTACGCAGTATTTT. Protein sequence: CASSYAPTRVTQYF.

The V and J genes are TRBV19 and TRBJ2-4; TRBD1 is a possible D gene (5 bases). The V end lost 5 bases, the J end lost 0 bases, and 20 bases lay between the germline ends. Germline V lookup: CDR1 LNHDA, CDR2 SQIVND (reference sequence). There are 18 residues in the CDR3. The DNA of the CDR3 is TGTGCCAGTAGTGCCCTCCCAGGGCCCTCACTAGCCAAAAACATTCAGTACTTC. This gives the protein CASSALPGPSLAKNIQYF.

The J gene is TRBJ1-4, the V gene TRBV6-6; 9 bases line up with TRBD1. The CDR3 sequence is 16 residues long. The trim removed 5 bases at V and 7 bases at J, leaving 11 bases unmatched. CDR1 MNHNY and CDR2 SVGAGI come from the germline V gene (reference sequence). The CDR3 DNA reads TGTGCCAGCAGTCAGACCGGGACAGGGCTCTCTGAAAAACTGTTTTTT. Amino acid sequence: CASSQTGTGLSEKLFF.

The chain is built from TRBV7-9 and TRBJ2-2; 7 bases fit TRBD1. Trimming at V came to 5 bases and at J to 6 bases, leaving 6 bases not matched to a gene. The CDR3 consists of 14 residues. Looked up from germline, CDR1 is SEHNR and CDR2 is FQNEAQ (reference sequence). The CDR3 protein is CASSTGDVSGELFF. For the CDR3, the DNA is TGTGCCAGCAGCACAGGGGACGTTTCCGGGGAGCTGTTTTTT.

This chain uses TRBV19 with TRBJ2-2; 8 bases align to TRBD2. The CDR3 covers 16 residues. Germline CDR1 and CDR2: LNHDA and SQIVND (reference sequence). Trimming cost V 8 bases and J 4 bases; bases outside gene matches: 12. Here the CDR3 DNA reads TGTGCCAGTGGGGTCCCGGGACTAGACCTCACCGGGGAGCTGTTTTTT. Translated, it gives CASGVPGLDLTGELFF.

The chain carries TRBV7-3 and TRBJ2-7; D is possibly TRBD2 (6 bases). The CDR3 sequence is 14 residues long. Germline lookup yields CDR1 SGHTA and CDR2 FQGTGA. The V and J ends lost 5 bases and 3 bases respectively, with 14 bases between them. In nucleotides, the CDR3 is TGTGCCAGCAGCATGGGGGGTGAGGGCTACGAGCAGTACTTC. This translates into CASSMGGEGYEQYF.

This chain joins TRBV28 and TRBJ2-3; tentatively, D is TRBD1 (5 bases). CDR3 size: 15 residues. Germline CDR1 and CDR2: MDHEN and SYDVKM. V was shortened by 6 bases and J by 0 bases, with 13 bases between the two germline ends. DNA for the CDR3: TGTGCCAGCAGGGGGCAGGAGATAAGCACAGATACGCAGTATTTT. Translation gives CASRGQEISTDTQYF. The full variable domain, rest sourced from reference TRBV28 and TRBJ2-3, is DVKVTQSSRYLVKRTGEKVFLECVQDMDHENMFWYRQDPGLGLRLIYFSYDVKMKEKGDIPEGYSVSREKKERFSLILESASTNQTSMYLCASRGQEISTDTQYFGPGTRLTVL.

This sequence joins TRBV2 and TRBJ2-3; maybe TRBD2 (6 bases). The V and J ends lost 6 bases and 5 bases respectively, with 21 bases between them. The CDR3 runs 16 residues. CDR1 is SNHLY, CDR2 FYNNEI, per germline. The CDR3 region is CASRPRDFGLGDTQYF. CDR3 nucleotide sequence: TGTGCCAGCAGGCCCCGGGACTTCGGGTTGGGAGATACGCAGTATTTT.

The chain links TRBV27 to TRBJ1-2; TRBD1 matches 9 bases. CDR1 is MNHEY and CDR2 is SMNVEV in the germline V gene (reference sequence). J gave up 6 bases and V 2 bases, and 10 bases lay outside the gene matches. The CDR3 runs 16 residues. The CDR3 DNA follows: TGTGCCAGCAGTTTAACAGGGGGCCTATCTCGGGATGGCTACACCTTC. It translates to CASSLTGGLSRDGYTF.

V is TRBV7-3 and J is TRBJ1-2; possible D gene TRBD1, 5 bases. Germline V gene sequence: CDR1 SGHTA, CDR2 FQGTGA. The CDR3 spans 13 residues. V shed 5 bases and J shed 7 bases, with 14 bases lying between them. CDR3 nucleotides: TGTGCCAGCAGCCCGAGCATCGGGGGTGGCTACACCTTC. It specifies CASSPSIGGGYTF.

This clone appeared once. The chain joins TRBV7-9 to TRBJ2-3; 11 bases agree with TRBD2. The J segment lost 6 bases and the V segment lost 2 bases, leaving 4 bases of the junction unmatched. The CDR3 has 15 residues. Germline V gene sequence: CDR1 SEHNR, CDR2 FQNEAQ (reference sequence). The CDR3 is CASSLPTSGADTQYF. For the CDR3, the DNA is TGTGCCAGCAGCTTACCGACTAGCGGGGCCGATACGCAGTATTTT.

The chain couples TRBV6-1 to TRBJ1-2; D gene ambiguous. Between the trimmed V and J ends, which lost 6 bases and 4 bases, there was a span of 9 bases. Looked up from germline, CDR1 is MNHNS and CDR2 is SASEGT. There are 12 residues in the CDR3. The CDR3: CASSEWAYGYTF. The CDR3 DNA is TGTGCCAGCAGCGAATGGGCCTATGGCTACACCTTC.

The chain is built from TRBV7-9 and TRBJ2-5; TRBD1 matches at 8 bases. Trimming cost V 2 bases and J 9 bases; bases outside gene matches: 11. Looked up from germline, CDR1 is SEHNR and CDR2 is FQNEAQ (reference sequence). CDR3 length: 15 residues. The CDR3 DNA sequence: TGTGCCAGCAGCTTATACGACAGGGGCTCCCGGGCCCAGTACTTC. It yields the protein CASSLYDRGSRAQYF.

This chain links TRBV7-9 with TRBJ2-5; a weak D match, TRBD2 (6 bases). Between the trimmed V and J ends, which lost 0 bases and 2 bases, there was a span of 13 bases. Germline V lookup: CDR1 SEHNR, CDR2 FQNEAQ (reference sequence). CDR3 length equals 16 residues. The CDR3 loop is CASSLAYGSGQETQYF. The CDR3 DNA is TGTGCCAGCAGCTTAGCGTATGGTAGCGGACAAGAGACCCAGTACTTC.

The rearrangement joins TRBV2 to TRBJ1-2; 7 positions agree with TRBD1. There are 13 residues in the CDR3. V lost 4 bases and J lost 6; bases outside the gene matches: 5. Germline V gene data show CDR1 as SNHLY and CDR2 as FYNNEI. The CDR3 nucleotides read TGTGCCAGCAGTGGAGACAGGGTACATGGCTACACCTTC. Its protein product is CASSGDRVHGYTF.

This sequence joins TRBV9 and TRBJ1-2, with 8 bases matching TRBD1. Trimming removed 3 bases from V and 2 bases from J; junction bases left unmatched: 6. This CDR3 is built from 15 residues. Germline-derived CDR1 and CDR2 are SGDLS and YYNGEE. The CDR3 nucleotides read TGTGCCAGCAGCGAAAGCGGGACAGGCAACTATGGCTACACCTTC. It codes for CASSESGTGNYGYTF.

This chain connects TRBV19 to TRBJ2-3, with 9 bases matching TRBD1. Germline V lookup: CDR1 LNHDA, CDR2 SQIVND (reference sequence). There are 15 residues in the CDR3. V lost 2 bases, J lost 1 base, and 1 base stayed unmatched. CDR3 DNA: TGTGCCAGTAGTATACGACAGGGGGGCACAGATACGCAGTATTTT. It translates to CASSIRQGGTDTQYF.

In its sample, this clone was seen a few times. The gene calls are TRBV7-2 and TRBJ2-2; TRBD2 matches at 8 bases. This CDR3 contains 17 residues. Germline loops: CDR1 SGHTA, CDR2 FQGNSA. Trimming at V came to 2 bases and at J to 5 bases, leaving 10 bases not matched to a gene. In DNA form, the CDR3 reads TGTGCCAGCAGCTTACGGCCACCAGCGGGAGTTACCGGGGAGCTGTTTTTT. It yields the protein CASSLRPPAGVTGELFF.

J is TRBJ2-3 and V is TRBV19; D may be TRBD2 (6 bases). Germline CDR1 LNHDA, CDR2 SQIVND (reference sequence). The CDR3 runs 11 residues. Trimming cost V 8 bases and J 11 bases, with 14 bases left between them. DNA of the CDR3: TGTGCCAGTCGCGGGGACGGCTTGCAGTATTTT. This codes for CASRGDGLQYF.

The J gene is TRBJ2-1, the V gene TRBV9, with 11 nucleotides matching TRBD2. CDR3 length: 15 amino acids. Unmatched junction bases numbered 4, after V lost 4 bases and J lost 4 bases. Germline lookup yields CDR1 SGDLS and CDR2 YYNGEE. CDR3 bases: TGTGCCAGCAGCTCCGGGACTAGCGGTTACAATGAGCAGTTCTTC. This encodes CASSSGTSGYNEQFF.

The chain uses TRBV4-3 and TRBJ1-5; TRBD1 is a possible D gene (5 bases). Germline V gene lookup returns CDR1 LGHNA and CDR2 YSLEER. V was pared by 4 bases and J by 7 bases, with 20 bases between. This CDR3 comprises 16 residues. The CDR3 protein is CASSPGPAGQEQPQHF. Here the CDR3 DNA reads TGCGCCAGCAGCCCCGGGCCGGCGGGGCAAGAACAGCCCCAGCATTTT.

V gene TRBV6-6 combines with J gene TRBJ1-3; D remains ambiguous. The CDR3 sequence is 14 residues long. Trimming stripped 10 bases from V and 0 bases from J, with 13 bases between. CDR1 is MNHNY, CDR2 SVGAGI, per germline (reference sequence). The CDR3 region has the DNA TGTGCCACAACAGACGGGGTCTCTGGAAACACCATATATTTT. Protein: CATTDGVSGNTIYF.

This chain connects TRBV14 to TRBJ2-7; possibly TRBD2 for D (5 bases). The V and J ends lost 2 bases and 3 bases respectively, with 14 bases between them. Germline V gene data show CDR1 as SGHDN and CDR2 as FVKESK. The CDR3 is made up of 15 amino acids. As DNA, the CDR3 is TGTGCCAGCAGCCAATCTGGCGGGTTGTACTACGAGCAGTACTTC. Amino acid sequence: CASSQSGGLYYEQYF.

This clone was counted a single time. CDR3 protein: CASSPQTSGGNNEQYF. CDR3 bases: TGTGCCAGCAGCCCCCAGACTAGCGGGGGGAACAACGAGCAGTACTTC. This sequence joins TRBV11-2 and TRBJ2-7; 13 positions match TRBD2. CDR1 and CDR2 (germline): SGHAT, FQNNGV. V lost 5 bases to trimming and J lost 5 bases; unmatched junction nucleotides: 9. The CDR3 runs to 16 residues.

On this clone: The germline gene is not matched at one end of the junction; a read error may be the cause. Other nucleotide sequences in the sample specify the same CDR3. The chain uses TRBV6-6 and TRBJ1-5; the D is unclear. Germline V CDR1 and CDR2: MNHNY, SVGAGI (reference sequence). The CDR3 contains 11 residues. CDR3 loop: CASSADQPQHF. CDR3 DNA sequence: TGCGCCAGCAGCGCAGATCAGCCCCAGCATTTT.

The chain uses TRBV7-2 and TRBJ2-7, with TRBD1 matching over 11 bases. In germline, CDR1 is SGHTA, CDR2 FQGNSA. Trimming took 7 bases from V and 7 from J; bases not matched to a gene: 12. This CDR3 has 15 residues. Written as DNA, the CDR3 is TGTGCCAGCAACTTCGGACAGGGGGCGTCGATAGAGCAGTACTTC. Encoded protein: CASNFGQGASIEQYF. The variable domain in full, with the rest retrieved from reference TRBV7-2 and TRBJ2-7, is GAGVSQSPSNKVTEKGKDVELRCDPISGHTALYWYRQSLGQGLEFLIYFQGNSAPDKSGLPSDRFSAERTGGSVSTLTIQRTQQEDSAVYLCASNFGQGASIEQYFGPGTRLTVT.

The chain joins TRBV27 to TRBJ1-1; D is perhaps TRBD1 (6 bases). CDR1 is MNHEY and CDR2 is SMNVEV in the germline V gene (reference sequence). The germline V and J ends were trimmed by 2 bases and 5 bases, with 15 bases remaining between them. The CDR3 runs 15 residues. CDR3 residues: CASSLKAGVITEAFF. CDR3 bases: TGTGCCAGCAGTTTAAAGGCAGGGGTGATAACTGAAGCTTTCTTT.